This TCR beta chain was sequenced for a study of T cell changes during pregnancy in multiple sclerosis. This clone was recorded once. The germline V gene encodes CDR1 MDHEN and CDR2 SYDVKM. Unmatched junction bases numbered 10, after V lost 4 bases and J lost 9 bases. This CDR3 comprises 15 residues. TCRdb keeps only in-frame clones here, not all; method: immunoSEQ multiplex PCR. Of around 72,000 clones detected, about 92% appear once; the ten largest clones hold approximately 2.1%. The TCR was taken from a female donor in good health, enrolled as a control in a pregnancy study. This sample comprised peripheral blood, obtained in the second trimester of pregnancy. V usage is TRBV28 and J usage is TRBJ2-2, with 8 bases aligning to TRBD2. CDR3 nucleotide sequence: TGTGCCAGCAGTTCCCACGGACTAGCCTACCGGGAGCTGTTTTTT. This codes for CASSSHGLAYRELFF.